Each of the 20 T cell receptor beta chains below was sequenced from the same sample in a study of T cell responses to AZD1222 COVID-19 vaccine. The method was immunoSEQ multiplex PCR; TCRdb's version includes in-frame clones alone and lacks a portion of them. The sample includes roughly 150,000 clones, around 87% of them seen just once. Sequences were derived from peripheral blood, sampled 28 days after the second AZD1222 dose. All receptors derive from an adult who received the AZD1222 COVID-19 vaccine.

This sequence joins TRBV10-2 and TRBJ2-3; TRBD2 might be the D (5 bases). The CDR3 extends over 17 amino acids. Germline V CDR1 and CDR2: WSHSY, SAAADI. Trimming removed 1 base at V and 3 bases at J, with 17 bases between. This CDR3 reads CASSEYFFGGETDTQYF. The CDR3, as DNA: TGCGCCAGCAGTGAGTACTTTTTTGGAGGCGAAACAGATACGCAGTATTTT.

V and J are TRBV27 and TRBJ1-1, with D tentatively TRBD1 (5 bases). From germline, CDR1 is MNHEY and CDR2 SMNVEV (reference sequence). Between the trimmed V and J ends, which lost 6 bases and 5 bases, there was a span of 13 bases. The CDR3 has 13 residues. CDR3 protein: CASRRGGRTEAFF. In nucleotides, the CDR3 is TGTGCCAGCAGAAGGGGCGGGAGGACTGAAGCTTTCTTT.

This clone has only one observation. The chain has TRBV28 and TRBJ2-3; 10 nucleotides align to TRBD2. Germline-derived CDR1 and CDR2 are MDHEN and SYDVKM. Trimming at V came to 6 bases and at J to 6 bases, leaving 9 bases not matched to a gene. CDR3 length: 15 residues. CDR3 bases: TGTGCCAGCAGCGAAATAGCGGGAGGCGGGGATACGCAGTATTTT. Translated, it gives CASSEIAGGGDTQYF.

The gene calls are TRBV29-1 and TRBJ2-2; 9 nucleotides align to TRBD2. The CDR3 sequence is 15 residues long. Trimming at V came to 6 bases and at J to 0 bases, leaving 5 bases not matched to a gene. CDR1 is SQVTM and CDR2 is ANQGSEA in the germline V gene. The CDR3 DNA reads as TGCAGCGTAGTAGCGGGAGCCACGAACACCGGGGAGCTGTTTTTT. As protein: CSVVAGATNTGELFF.

The rearrangement joins TRBV7-8 to TRBJ2-3, with 8 bases matching TRBD2. In germline, CDR1 is SGHVS, CDR2 FQNEAQ. Trimming took 0 bases from V and 5 from J; bases not matched to a gene: 4. This CDR3 comprises 15 residues. CDR3 loop: CASSLANGRGDTQYF. The CDR3 DNA reads as TGTGCCAGCAGCTTAGCTAACGGGAGGGGAGATACGCAGTATTTT.

This clone was seen a handful of times. The V call is TRBV28, the J call TRBJ1-2, with D hard to call. This CDR3 spans 17 amino acids. Per germline, CDR1 MDHEN and CDR2 SYDVKM. The ends were cut back, 2 bases at V and 0 bases at J, with 16 bases in the middle. CDR3 loop: CASSLLDYGRSNYGYTF. The CDR3 nucleotides are TGTGCCAGCAGTTTACTGGATTATGGCAGGTCTAACTATGGCTACACCTTC.

The gene calls are TRBV28 and TRBJ2-1, with 9 bases matching TRBD2. This CDR3 spans 15 amino acids. CDR1 is MDHEN, CDR2 SYDVKM, per germline. V dropped 6 bases and J dropped 7; count of bases not matched to a gene: 10. CDR3 sequence (DNA): TGTGCCAGCAGGCGTAGCGGGAGTGTCGGGAATGAGCAGTTCTTC. Protein sequence: CASRRSGSVGNEQFF.

In this sample, this clone turned up once. The V call is TRBV19, the J call TRBJ2-3; tentative D call: TRBD2 (6 bases). Germline CDR1 is LNHDA and CDR2 is SQIVND (reference sequence). Trimming took 3 bases from V and 2 from J, leaving 12 bases between them. The CDR3 spans 15 residues. The CDR3 DNA is TGTGCCAGTAGTATTGGCGGGACCTCCACAGATACGCAGTATTTT. Translation: CASSIGGTSTDTQYF.

The chain recombines TRBV4-2 with TRBJ1-5; tentatively, D is TRBD1 (6 bases). Germline V gene sequence: CDR1 LGHNA, CDR2 YNFKEQ. V was trimmed by 1 base and J by 1 base, leaving 14 bases between them. The CDR3 contains 17 residues. The CDR3 protein is CASSQVPGGGSNQPQHF. The CDR3 DNA reads TGTGCCAGCAGCCAAGTACCTGGAGGGGGAAGCAATCAGCCCCAGCATTTT.

The chain uses TRBV9 and TRBJ1-1; TRBD1 aligns across 7 bases. This CDR3 comprises 14 residues. Germline V gene data show CDR1 as SGDLS and CDR2 as YYNGEE. J lost 10 bases, V lost 0 bases, and 9 bases had no gene match. For the CDR3, the DNA is TGTGCCAGCAGCGTAGAGGTTTACAGGGGTCCAGCTTTCTTT. Translated, it gives CASSVEVYRGPAFF.

This sequence joins TRBV27 and TRBJ2-1, with 7 positions matching TRBD1. CDR3 length: 15 amino acids. V was pared by 7 bases and J by 6 bases, with 12 bases of the junction left unmatched. CDR1 and CDR2 (germline): MNHEY, SMNVEV (reference sequence). CDR3 residues: CASKRTGVIRNEQFF. CDR3 bases: TGTGCCAGCAAGAGAACAGGGGTAATCCGCAATGAGCAGTTCTTC.

Only a few counts were recorded for this clone. J is TRBJ2-2 and V is TRBV6-5; D unresolved. Germline V lookup: CDR1 MNHEY, CDR2 SVGAGI. This CDR3 is built from 12 residues. V was clipped by 4 bases and J by 7 bases, with 7 bases between them. CDR3 sequence reads: CASSSLSGELFF. CDR3 DNA: TGTGCCAGCAGTTCCCTGAGCGGGGAGCTGTTTTTT.

The chain carries TRBV19 and TRBJ1-5, with 7 bases matching TRBD1. The germline V gene has CDR1 LNHDA and CDR2 SQIVND (reference sequence). V gave up 7 bases and J gave up 1 base; unmatched junction bases: 4. This CDR3 is built from 14 residues. The CDR3 nucleotides read TGTGCCAGTAATGAGGGGGCGAGCAATCAGCCCCAGCATTTT. Its translation: CASNEGASNQPQHF.

The gene calls are TRBV3-1 (or the pseudogene TRBV3-2) and TRBJ1-5, with 8 bases aligning to TRBD1. Germline CDR1 and CDR2: LGHDT and YNNKEL (reference sequence). The ends lost 4 bases at V and 6 bases at J; junction bases unmatched: 20. There are 19 residues in the CDR3. CDR3 bases: TGTGCCAGCAGCCCACCAAGTGCTAACGGGACAGGATGGTTTCAGCCCCAGCATTTT. It yields the protein CASSPPSANGTGWFQPQHF.

This clone was seen just once. The genes are TRBV6-5 and TRBJ1-1; perhaps TRBD1 as D (5 bases). V lost 2 bases and J lost 1, with 14 bases in between. CDR3 length: 16 amino acids. Per germline, CDR1 MNHEY and CDR2 SVGAGI. The chain's CDR3 is CASSYGDRNQNTEAFF. CDR3 in DNA: TGTGCCAGCAGTTACGGGGACCGAAACCAGAACACTGAAGCTTTCTTT.

This clone was observed a single time. The chain is built from TRBV2 and TRBJ1-2, with a tentative D call TRBD1 (5 bases). CDR3 length: 11 amino acids. Germline V gene sequence: CDR1 SNHLY, CDR2 FYNNEI. V was clipped by 7 bases and J by 7 bases, with 10 bases between them. CDR3 DNA: TGTGCCAGCACCCAGGGCCGTGGCTACACCTTC. Encoded protein: CASTQGRGYTF.

This clone was detected a few times. The chain uses TRBV30 and TRBJ1-3; D is perhaps TRBD1 (5 bases). CDR1 and CDR2 from the germline V gene are GTSNPN and SVGIG (reference sequence). The CDR3 has 15 residues. V lost 3 bases and J 4 bases, leaving 16 bases between the germline ends. The CDR3 protein is CAWSRDSGLGNTIYF. DNA for the CDR3: TGTGCCTGGAGCAGGGACTCAGGACTAGGAAACACCATATATTTT.

The CDR3 sequence: CASSYWTGIEGTNEKLFF. CDR3 DNA sequence: TGTGCCAGCAGTTATTGGACAGGGATAGAAGGCACTAATGAAAAACTGTTTTTT. The rearrangement joins TRBV28 to TRBJ1-4; 8 bases map to TRBD1. Germline V lookup: CDR1 MDHEN, CDR2 SYDVKM. The V and J ends lost 4 bases and 2 bases, in that order; junction bases with no gene match: 12. The CDR3 sequence is 18 residues long.

CDR3 region: CASSPSTSGSTDTQYF. CDR3 bases: TGCGCCAGCAGCCCATCGACTAGCGGGAGCACAGATACGCAGTATTTT. V usage is TRBV5-1 and J usage is TRBJ2-3; 10 bases are a match to TRBD2. Germline CDR1 and CDR2: SGHRS and YFSETQ. V trimming: 4 bases; J trimming: 0 bases; junction bases outside the gene matches: 5. The CDR3 totals 16 residues.

The chain uses TRBV9 and TRBJ2-2; no reliable D call. The CDR3 contains 15 residues. CDR1 is SGDLS and CDR2 is YYNGEE in the germline V gene. Trimming cost V 4 bases and J 1 base, with 11 bases left between them. CDR3 protein: CASSPRGMNTGELFF. In DNA form, the CDR3 reads TGTGCCAGCAGCCCTAGAGGTATGAACACCGGGGAGCTGTTTTTT.